This note documents a single TCR beta chain sequence. CDR1 is LNHNV, CDR2 YYDKDF, per germline (reference sequence). The germline V and J ends were trimmed by 5 bases and 5 bases, with 12 bases remaining between them. The CDR3 spans 13 residues. One entry per CDR3 protein, called by TCRdb with MiXCR from the 5' RACE reads. The table has 280,000 or so distinct CDR3 sequences, roughly 8.6% seen once. This sample is part of a study of identical twins. These same data were also listed under a study on yellow fever vaccine responses in identical twins.

The sequenced sample was memory (CD45RO+) T cells sorted from blood. The origin of this receptor is a woman younger than 30 in good health. J is TRBJ2-5 and V is TRBV15; D unresolved. The CDR3 reads CATSSLRSETQYF. CDR3 in DNA: TGTGCCACCAGCTCCCTTCGATCGGAGACCCAGTACTTC.